The sequence of this TCR beta chain was determined in a study of shared clonotypes between healthy human individuals. CDR1 is LNHDA, CDR2 SQIVND, per germline (reference sequence). The CDR3 is 16 amino acids. V lost 6 bases and J 6 bases, leaving 21 bases between the germline ends. Here immunoSEQ multiplex PCR was the method, and the copy in TCRdb shows in-frame clones only, minus some. The sample yields some 2,500,000 clones, more than 85% seen once. This receptor was identified in a man between 18 and 29 years old in good health. Some clones in this sample may be carry-over from other donors' samples. The chain has TRBV19 and TRBJ1-5; D is ambiguous. Source material: naive CD4+ T cells from PBMCs. Subset meaning: CD45RA+ positively selected. The CDR3 DNA reads TGTGCCAGTAGCCGTTTGAGTAGCGGCGTCGGTCAGCCCCAGCATTTT. Protein: CASSRLSSGVGQPQHF. Based on the CDR3 plus reference TRBV19 and TRBJ1-5, the full variable domain is DGGITQSPKYLFRKEGQNVTLSCEQNLNHDAMYWYRQDPGQGLRLIYYSQIVNDFQKGDIAEGYSVSREKKESFPLTVTSAQKNPTAFYLCASSRLSSGVGQPQHFGDGTRLSIL.